One sample yielded the 17 T cell receptor beta chains listed below, sequenced in a study of tumor-infiltrating lymphocytes in primary liver carcinoma. From unsorted bulk tissue weighing roughly 19-32 mg, DNA and RNA were co-extracted. With roughly 540 ng total RNA as template and a constant-region primer, TCR beta cDNA was made. Modified slightly, ARM-PCR produced TCR beta libraries over three nested multiplex PCR rounds. With TRBV1-TRBV30 forward primers and a C-beta reverse primer, the first two PCR rounds were run for around 11 cycles each. TCRdb re-called the multiplex PCR reads with MiXCR, one entry per CDR3 protein. The sample lists roughly 20,000 distinct CDR3 sequences, 65% to 85% occurring once. The sequenced sample was liver tumor tissue from sampling region 4. Subset: tumor region T4, right-lateral pole. The receptors were sampled from a woman aged 30 to 39 with primary liver carcinoma and hepatitis B virus infection.

The CDR3 DNA is TGTGTCAGTAGACCTAGACAGATAGAGACCCAGTACTTC. It translates to CVSRPRQIETQYF. V is TRBV11-2 and J is TRBJ2-5; tentatively, D is TRBD1 (5 bases). CDR1 is SGHAT, CDR2 FQNNGV, per germline. The CDR3 loop spans 13 amino acids.

By sample share, this clonotype is medium-sized (0.01 to 0.1%). The chain links TRBV4-2 to TRBJ2-7; D is uncertain. The CDR3 is made up of 13 amino acids. Per the germline V gene, CDR1 is LGHNA and CDR2 is YNFKEQ. V lost 2 bases, J lost 3 bases, and 8 bases lay in between. CDR3 amino acids: CASSQLSHYEQYF. The CDR3 DNA reads as TGTGCCAGCAGCCAACTTAGTCACTACGAGCAGTACTTC.

This clonotype was observed once. The CDR3 ends on some other residue instead of the conserved phenylalanine or tryptophan, so this is likely a read error. CDR3 sequence: CPSSPRADFVCEQYS. DNA of the CDR3: TGCCCCAGCAGCCCGAGGGCGGACTTCGTTTGCGAGCAGTACTCC. The chain joins TRBV5-1 to TRBJ2-7; weak D call: TRBD2 (5 bases). The CDR3 is 15 residues long. Germline assignment: CDR1 SGHRS and CDR2 YFSETQ.

The chain employs TRBV11-2 and TRBJ2-1; D is possibly TRBD1 (6 bases). The CDR3 has 17 residues. The V and J ends lost 11 bases and 3 bases respectively, with 26 bases between them. CDR1 and CDR2 (germline): SGHAT, FQNNGV. This CDR3 reads CACGLDQQGIVYNEQFF. DNA for the CDR3: TGTGCCTGCGGCTTAGATCAACAGGGTATAGTCTACAATGAGCAGTTCTTC.

This rearrangement joins TRBV12-3 or TRBV12-4 to TRBJ2-7, with D unresolved. Between the trimmed V and J ends, which lost 11 bases and 4 bases, there was a span of 21 bases. This CDR3 region has 14 residues. CDR3: CALQSGTLGYEQYF. CDR3 sequence (DNA): TGTGCCCTACAATCCGGTACACTGGGTTACGAGCAGTACTTC.

This chain uses TRBV7-9 with TRBJ2-7; 9 bases match TRBD1. V shed 11 bases and J 8 bases; nucleotides not matched to a gene: 10. This CDR3 spans 12 amino acids. Germline V gene sequence: CDR1 SEHNR, CDR2 FQNEAQ (reference sequence). This chain's CDR3 is CASGTGYHKQYF. The CDR3 DNA follows: TGTGCCTCCGGGACAGGGTACCACAAGCAGTACTTC.

About this clonotype itself: At one boundary the junction diverges from the germline segment, which might be a read error. The chain couples TRBV6-5 to TRBJ2-7, with D hard to call. The CDR3 loop spans 15 amino acids. The germline V gene encodes CDR1 MNHEY and CDR2 SVGAGI. The CDR3 nucleotides read TGTGCCAGCGGTTACAATTACAGCAGCTCCTACGGGCAGTACTTC. This translates into CASGYNYSSSYGQYF.

This clonotype was detected a few times. Compared with germline, one end of the junction differs, possibly owing to a read error. This rearrangement joins TRBV5-6 to TRBJ2-3; D remains unclear. The CDR3 runs 14 residues. CDR1 is SGHDT, CDR2 YYEEEE, per germline. The CDR3 spells CASCLIMGSDTQYF. The CDR3 DNA reads as TGTGCCAGCTGCTTGATCATGGGGTCAGATACGCAGTATTTT.

Points on this clonotype: One junction end disagrees with the germline gene, perhaps due to a read error. The chain combines TRBV11-2 with TRBJ2-1, with unresolved D. The V gene's germline CDR1 is SGHAT and CDR2 FQNNGV. The CDR3 consists of 12 residues. CDR3: CVSSFLDGEQFF. The CDR3 nucleotides are TGCGTCAGCAGCTTTCTTGATGGTGAGCAGTTCTTC. Full variable domain (rest looked up from reference TRBV11-2 and TRBJ2-1): EAGVAQSPRYKIIEKRQSVAFWCNPISGHATLYWYQQILGQGPKLLIQFQNNGVVDDSQLPKDRFSAERLKGVDSTLKIQPAKLEDSAVYLCVSSFLDGEQFFGPGTRLTVL.

Regarding this clonotype: Likely a read error: the CDR3 ends without its conserved phenylalanine or tryptophan. The chain has TRBV10-3 and TRBJ2-7; D might be TRBD1 (6 bases). This CDR3 has 16 amino acids. Germline loops: CDR1 ENHRY, CDR2 SYGVKD. The germline V and J ends were trimmed by 1 base and 2 bases, with 15 bases remaining between them. The CDR3: CAISEWTVDMTYEQYL. The DNA of the CDR3 is TGTGCCATCAGTGAGTGGACAGTGGACATGACCTACGAGCAGTACCTG.

V and J are TRBV4-2 and TRBJ2-1; 14 bases line up with TRBD2. Germline V gene sequence: CDR1 LGHNA, CDR2 YNFKEQ. The CDR3 has 18 amino acids. The J segment lost 7 bases and the V segment lost 4 bases, leaving 12 bases of the junction unmatched. The CDR3 loop is CASSLVTSGGAKVNEQFF. For the CDR3, the DNA is TGTGCCAGCAGCCTCGTGACTAGCGGGGGGGCCAAGGTGAATGAGCAGTTCTTC.

Concerning this clonotype itself: A much bigger clone sits one base away, suggesting this may be a read error. This chain uses TRBV6-1 with TRBJ1-2; D might be TRBD1 (5 bases). The CDR3 has 15 amino acids. Germline V gene data show CDR1 as MNHNS and CDR2 as SASEGT. Written as DNA, the CDR3 is TGTGCCGGCAGTGAAGAGTGGGCAGGGAGCTATGGCTACACCTTC. Translating it yields CAGSEEWAGSYGYTF.

The V and J genes are TRBV12-3 or TRBV12-4 and TRBJ2-1; 11 nucleotides align to TRBD2. The CDR3 is 15 residues long. After removal of 9 bases from V and 9 bases from J, the junction contained 13 bases not matched to a gene. In DNA, the CDR3 is TGTGCCAGGAGTCTGTCCGGGACTAGCGGAGTTGAGCAGTTCTTC. Its translation is CARSLSGTSGVEQFF.

With regard to this clonotype: A much more abundant neighbour one base away suggests this may be a read error. The chain couples TRBV12-3 or TRBV12-4 to TRBJ2-5, with D possibly matching TRBD2 (6 bases). V shed 8 bases and J shed 3 bases, with 16 bases lying between them. This CDR3 is built from 14 residues. CDR3 sequence: CASAYPGSEETQYF. DNA for the CDR3: TGTGCCAGCGCCTACCCCGGGAGCGAAGAGACCCAGTACTTC.

As to this clonotype: A read error may produce the germline difference seen at one junction end. The genes are TRBV4-3 and TRBJ2-1; a weak D match, TRBD2 (6 bases). Germline assignment: CDR1 LGHNA and CDR2 YSLEER. The CDR3 sequence is 16 residues long. The CDR3 coding sequence is TGCACCAGCAGCCAAAATGCGGGAAGCTCCTACTATGAGCAGTTCTTC. It translates to CTSSQNAGSSYYEQFF.

Comment on this clonotype: At one of its ends the junction is not consistent with the germline gene, which may arise from a read error. The V and J genes are TRBV6-1 and TRBJ1-6; perhaps TRBD1 as D (6 bases). The CDR3 consists of 17 residues. CDR1 MNHNS and CDR2 SASEGT come from the germline V gene. The CDR3: CAISAGRGQGTDSPFHF. DNA for the CDR3: TGTGCCATCAGTGCGGGTCGAGGGCAGGGGACCGATTCACCCTTCCACTTT.

The chain uses TRBV29-1 and TRBJ2-1; tentatively, D is TRBD2 (6 bases). Germline V CDR1 and CDR2: SQVTM, ANQGSEA. This CDR3 has 13 amino acids. Between the trimmed V and J ends, which lost 3 bases and 6 bases, there was a span of 12 bases. This chain's CDR3 is CSVDETSGNEQFF. CDR3 DNA: TGCAGCGTTGACGAGACTAGTGGCAATGAGCAGTTCTTC.